This T cell receptor (beta chain) was sequenced for a study of blood T cell repertoires in COVID-19. About the study: The United States, Italy and Spain provided the acute and convalescent COVID-19 samples. From T cells, B-cell-depleted T cells, or PBMCs came the material, which was cDNA or gDNA.

In the original workflow: Reference gene primer amplification gave nucleated cell count estimates. Libraries were prepared by immunoSEQ multiplex PCR; TCRdb keeps only in-frame clonotypes and omits some of them. V and J calls and clone size follow that table, whereas D and trimming were derived from the DNA. The repertoire consists of roughly 200,000 clones, with approximately 80% occurring once and the leading ten covering approximately 8.6%. This clonotype was obtained from a woman in her forties or fifties with active or convalescent COVID-19. Sequencing was done on a sample of peripheral blood.

DNA of the CDR3: TGTGCCAGCAGCTTGGGAGGGAATGGTCAGCCCCAGCATTTT. It is translated as CASSLGGNGQPQHF. The rearrangement links TRBV7-2 to TRBJ1-5; no clear D. The V and J ends lost 3 bases and 6 bases respectively, with 12 bases between them. CDR1 is SGHTA and CDR2 is FQGNSA in the germline V gene. The CDR3 consists of 14 residues.